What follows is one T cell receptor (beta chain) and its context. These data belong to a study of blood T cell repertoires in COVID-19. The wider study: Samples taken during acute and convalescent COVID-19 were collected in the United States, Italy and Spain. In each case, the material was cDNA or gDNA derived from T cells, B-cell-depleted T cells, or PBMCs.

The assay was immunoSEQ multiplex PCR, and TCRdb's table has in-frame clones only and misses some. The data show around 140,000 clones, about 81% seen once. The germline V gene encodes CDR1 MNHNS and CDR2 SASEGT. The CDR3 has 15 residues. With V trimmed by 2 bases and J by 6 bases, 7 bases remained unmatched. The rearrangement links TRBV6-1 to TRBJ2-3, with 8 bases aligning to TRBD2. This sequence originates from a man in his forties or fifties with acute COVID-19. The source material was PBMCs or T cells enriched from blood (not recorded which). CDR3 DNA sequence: TGTGCCAGCAGTGAACCCCAGCGGGGGCGGGATACGCAGTATTTT. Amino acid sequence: CASSEPQRGRDTQYF.